These 14 T cell receptor beta chains came from one sample sequenced in a study of blood T cells in healthy people across ages. It was with a sample-barcoded 5' primer and a J-beta primer mix that a second PCR of about 7 to 12 cycles was run. TCRdb fed the 5' RACE reads into MiXCR, producing one record per CDR3 protein. The sample consists of around 1,000,000 distinct CDR3 sequences, approximately 38% of them appearing once. Sequenced material: blood. These TCRs come from a man younger than 35 in good health.

This clonotype was seen a handful of times. This chain links TRBV9 with TRBJ1-1; weak D call: TRBD1 (6 bases). Trimming left V 0 bases short and J 3 bases short, with 12 bases between. Germline values: CDR1 SGDLS, CDR2 YYNGEE. The CDR3 is made up of 15 amino acids. CDR3 nucleotides: TGTGCCAGCAGCGTAGAAGCAGGGGACGACACTGAAGCTTTCTTT. This sequence encodes CASSVEAGDDTEAFF.

This clonotype was seen only a few times. The V and J genes are TRBV10-3 and TRBJ1-2; D not resolved. V gave up 4 bases and J gave up 2 bases, with 11 bases separating them. Per the germline V gene, CDR1 is ENHRY and CDR2 is SYGVKD. CDR3 length: 14 amino acids. The chain's CDR3 is CAISGGSPNYGYTF. In nucleotides, the CDR3 is TGTGCCATCAGTGGGGGATCCCCCAACTATGGCTACACCTTC.

This chain joins TRBV28 and TRBJ2-3, with D uncertain. The V and J ends lost 4 bases and 6 bases respectively, with 11 bases between them. CDR1 and CDR2 from the germline V gene are MDHEN and SYDVKM. The CDR3 loop spans 13 amino acids. This CDR3 is CASSSSVRDTQYF. The CDR3 bases are TGTGCCAGCAGTTCGAGCGTCCGGGATACGCAGTATTTT.

A word on this clonotype: Its ends do not fully match the called genes, so a read error is possible. This rearrangement joins TRBV20-1 to TRBJ1-5; D remains unclear. This CDR3 comprises 12 residues. Germline CDR1 and CDR2: DFQATT and SNEGSKA (reference sequence). The CDR3 loop reads CSARRANQSQHF. The CDR3 nucleotides are TGCAGTGCTAGACGGGCCAATCAGTCCCAGCATTTT.

V gene TRBV12-3 or TRBV12-4 combines with J gene TRBJ2-7, with 7 bases that match TRBD1. CDR3 length: 13 amino acids. The J segment lost 5 bases and the V segment lost 5 bases, leaving 6 bases of the junction unmatched. CDR3 nucleotide sequence: TGTGCCAGCAGTGCCGACAGGGATAACGAGCAGTACTTC. Protein product: CASSADRDNEQYF.

The chain employs TRBV11-3 and TRBJ2-1, with D possibly called TRBD1 or TRBD2 (5 bases each). The ends were cut back, 4 bases at V and 2 bases at J, with 15 bases in the middle. CDR3 size: 16 residues. CDR1 is SGHNT, CDR2 YENEEA, per germline. CDR3 nucleotides: TGTGCCAGCAGCTCTAGCTGGGGGAACCCCTACAATGAGCAGTTCTTC. Its translation: CASSSSWGNPYNEQFF. The whole variable domain, filled in from reference TRBV11-3 and TRBJ2-1, reads EAGVVQSPRYKIIEKKQPVAFWCNPISGHNTLYWYLQNLGQGPELLIRYENEEAVDDSQLPKDRFSAERLKGVDSTLKIQPAELGDSAVYLCASSSSWGNPYNEQFFGPGTRLTVL.

This clonotype was seen more than once but under ten times. The V gene is TRBV7-9, the J gene TRBJ1-2; a weak D match, TRBD1 (6 bases). The CDR3 spans 17 residues. The germline V gene has CDR1 SEHNR and CDR2 FQNEAQ (reference sequence). Trimming stripped 0 bases from V and 5 bases from J, with 19 bases between. CDR3 protein: CASSLALTNGGSYGYTF. The CDR3 coding sequence is TGTGCCAGCAGCTTAGCTCTCACGAACGGGGGCTCATATGGCTACACCTTC.

This clonotype has only a few counts. V usage is TRBV9 and J usage is TRBJ2-2; no clear D gene. CDR1 is SGDLS, CDR2 YYNGEE, per germline. The V gene lost 0 bases and the J gene lost 3 bases, with 6 bases spanning the gap. This CDR3 region has 14 residues. The CDR3 here is CASSVEGYTGELFF. CDR3 sequence (DNA): TGTGCCAGCAGCGTAGAGGGATACACCGGGGAGCTGTTTTTT. The variable domain in full, completed from reference TRBV9 and TRBJ2-2, reads DSGVTQTPKHLITATGQRVTLRCSPRSGDLSVYWYQQSLDQGLQFLIQYYNGEERAKGNILERFSAQQFPDLHSELNLSSLELGDSALYFCASSVEGYTGELFFGEGSRLTVL.

This clonotype has just one count. This rearrangement joins TRBV12-3 or TRBV12-4 to TRBJ2-5, with 8 positions matching TRBD2. Trimming cost V 5 bases and J 11 bases; bases outside gene matches: 7. The CDR3 contains 12 residues. CDR3 residues: CASSPGGIGQYF. CDR3 nucleotides: TGTGCCAGCAGTCCGGGGGGGATAGGGCAGTACTTC.

This clonotype has only a few counts. The J gene is TRBJ2-2, the V gene TRBV30; D remains ambiguous. Germline-derived CDR1 and CDR2 are GTSNPN and SVGIG (reference sequence). The CDR3 covers 13 residues. V was pared by 0 bases and J by 4 bases, with 6 bases between. The CDR3 DNA follows: TGTGCCTGGAGTGTACGCCGCACCGGGGAGCTGTTTTTT. The encoded protein is CAWSVRRTGELFF.

A few counts support this clonotype. Here the CDR3 DNA reads TGTGCTAGTGGTTTGGTTCCCGGGGTCTTCTATGGCTACACCTTC. The encoded protein is CASGLVPGVFYGYTF. This rearrangement joins TRBV12-5 to TRBJ1-2; D is uncertain. Germline values: CDR1 LGHNT, CDR2 FRNRAP. The CDR3 has 15 residues. Trimming pared 0 bases from V and 4 bases from J, leaving 12 bases between. Drawing the rest from reference TRBV12-5 and TRBJ1-2, the complete variable domain is DARVTQTPRHKVTEMGQEVTMRCQPILGHNTVFWYRQTMMQGLELLAYFRNRAPLDDSGMPKDRFSAEMPDATLATLKIQPSEPRDSAVYFCASGLVPGVFYGYTFGSGTRLTVV.

The DNA for the CDR3 is TGTGCCATCAGTGAGTCCCTTCCGACGAGCTACACCTTC. Amino acids: CAISESLPTSYTF. The rearrangement uses TRBV10-3 and TRBJ1-2; no clear D. The germline gives CDR1 ENHRY, CDR2 SYGVKD. The CDR3 runs to 13 residues. The germline V and J ends were trimmed by 0 bases and 9 bases, with 11 bases remaining between them.

The sample holds many counts of this clonotype. The chain couples TRBV12-3 or TRBV12-4 to TRBJ1-2; 7 nucleotides match TRBD1. The CDR3 sequence is 14 residues long. Unmatched junction bases numbered 8, after V lost 6 bases and J lost 4 bases. The CDR3 loop is CASRSATGSYGYTF. The CDR3 nucleotides read TGTGCCAGCAGATCCGCGACAGGGTCCTATGGCTACACCTTC.

The V and J genes are TRBV6-5 and TRBJ1-4; possibly TRBD1 for D (5 bases). The V end was cut by 0 bases, the J end by 10 bases, with 18 bases between. Germline CDR1 MNHEY, CDR2 SVGAGI. The CDR3 length is 16 residues. The chain's CDR3 is CASSYSYRSTNGKLFF. The CDR3 DNA reads TGTGCCAGCAGTTACTCTTACAGGAGCACTAACGGAAAACTGTTTTTT.